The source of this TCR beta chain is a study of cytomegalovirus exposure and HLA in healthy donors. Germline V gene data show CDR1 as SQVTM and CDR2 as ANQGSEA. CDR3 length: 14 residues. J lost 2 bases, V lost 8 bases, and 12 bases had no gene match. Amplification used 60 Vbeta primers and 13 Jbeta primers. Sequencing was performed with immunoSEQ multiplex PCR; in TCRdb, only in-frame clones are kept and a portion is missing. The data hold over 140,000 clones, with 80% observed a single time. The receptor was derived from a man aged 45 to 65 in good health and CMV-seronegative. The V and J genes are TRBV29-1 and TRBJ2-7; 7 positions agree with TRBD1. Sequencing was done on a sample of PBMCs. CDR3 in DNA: TGCAGCACAAAGGAGGCAGGGGGTACCTACGAGCAGTACTTC. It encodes CSTKEAGGTYEQYF.